What follows are 9 T cell receptor beta chains derived from one specimen sequenced in a study of T cells in tuberculosis. Data came from immunoSEQ multiplex PCR; TCRdb stores just in-frame clones and leaves some out. The sample records roughly 44,000 clones, about 95% being singletons. The sample taken for sequencing was PBMCs. These receptors were collected from a donor aged 10 to 29 with latent tuberculosis or without tuberculosis infection.

The chain recombines TRBV5-6 with TRBJ1-5, with D maybe TRBD1 (6 bases). V was pared by 4 bases and J by 6 bases, with 17 bases between. This CDR3 is 15 amino acids long. Germline CDR1 is SGHDT and CDR2 is YYEEEE. CDR3 nucleotides: TGTGCCAGCAGCCTTGAGGGGGGGCGAGGTCAGCCCCAGCATTTT. Its translation is CASSLEGGRGQPQHF.

The V call is TRBV19, the J call TRBJ2-7, with D possibly matching TRBD1 (6 bases). Germline CDR1 is LNHDA and CDR2 is SQIVND (reference sequence). Trimming shortened V by 3 bases and J by 2 bases, and 11 bases separated the two germline ends. CDR3 length equals 14 residues. This CDR3 reads CASSIPGAAYEQYF. In DNA, the CDR3 is TGTGCCAGTAGTATCCCAGGGGCAGCCTACGAGCAGTACTTC.

CDR3 in amino acids: CASSLGGEADTQYF. Written as DNA, the CDR3 is TGCGCCAGCAGCTTGGGCGGGGAGGCAGATACGCAGTATTTT. The V and J genes are TRBV5-1 and TRBJ2-3; D perhaps matches TRBD2 (6 bases). The CDR3 sequence is 14 residues long. Germline values: CDR1 SGHRS, CDR2 YFSETQ. The V gene lost 0 bases and the J gene lost 4 bases, with 9 bases spanning the gap.

The chain uses TRBV7-9 and TRBJ2-1; 11 nucleotides match TRBD2. The CDR3 extends over 16 amino acids. The ends lost 3 bases at V and 6 bases at J; junction bases unmatched: 7. Germline V lookup: CDR1 SEHNR, CDR2 FQNEAQ (reference sequence). The CDR3 sequence is CASSLATSGRVNEQFF. For the CDR3, the DNA is TGTGCCAGCAGCTTGGCTACTAGCGGGAGAGTCAATGAGCAGTTCTTC.

The J gene is TRBJ1-1, the V gene TRBV7-6; 8 bases agree with TRBD1. The length of the CDR3 is 13 residues. CDR1 SGHVS and CDR2 FNYEAQ come from the germline V gene. Trimming at V came to 4 bases and at J to 4 bases, leaving 2 bases not matched to a gene. The DNA of the CDR3 is TGTGCCAGCAGCTCCGGGACAGGCACTGAAGCTTTCTTT. Its translation: CASSSGTGTEAFF.

This chain links TRBV28 with TRBJ1-4; possible D gene TRBD1, 6 bases. V lost 6 bases to trimming and J lost 8 bases, with 16 bases between them. The CDR3 is 14 amino acids. Per the germline V gene, CDR1 is MDHEN and CDR2 is SYDVKM. The CDR3 region is CASSTGQFGEKLFF. The CDR3, as DNA: TGTGCCAGCAGCACAGGGCAATTTGGAGAAAAACTGTTTTTT.

V is TRBV10-3 and J is TRBJ1-4; 7 bases are a match to TRBD1. J lost 3 bases, V lost 4 bases, and 5 bases had no gene match. Germline-derived CDR1 and CDR2 are ENHRY and SYGVKD. The CDR3 is 15 residues long. CDR3 protein: CAISATGAPNEKLFF. Here the CDR3 DNA reads TGTGCCATCAGTGCTACAGGGGCTCCTAATGAAAAACTGTTTTTT.

This rearrangement joins TRBV4-2 to TRBJ1-5; 7 bases fit TRBD1. This CDR3 has 15 residues. With 0 bases clipped from V and 4 bases from J, the junction kept 3 bases outside the gene matches. The germline gives CDR1 LGHNA, CDR2 YNFKEQ. In DNA form, the CDR3 reads TGTGCCAGCAGCCAAGAGACAGGGCGAAATCAGCCCCAGCATTTT. This encodes CASSQETGRNQPQHF.

The V gene is TRBV5-1, the J gene TRBJ2-3; a weak D match, TRBD2 (6 bases). The CDR3 runs to 14 residues. Germline V lookup: CDR1 SGHRS, CDR2 YFSETQ. The V end lost 2 bases, the J end lost 3 bases, and 10 bases lay between the germline ends. This chain's CDR3 is CASSFGTPTDTQYF. DNA of the CDR3: TGCGCCAGCAGCTTTGGGACTCCTACAGATACGCAGTATTTT.